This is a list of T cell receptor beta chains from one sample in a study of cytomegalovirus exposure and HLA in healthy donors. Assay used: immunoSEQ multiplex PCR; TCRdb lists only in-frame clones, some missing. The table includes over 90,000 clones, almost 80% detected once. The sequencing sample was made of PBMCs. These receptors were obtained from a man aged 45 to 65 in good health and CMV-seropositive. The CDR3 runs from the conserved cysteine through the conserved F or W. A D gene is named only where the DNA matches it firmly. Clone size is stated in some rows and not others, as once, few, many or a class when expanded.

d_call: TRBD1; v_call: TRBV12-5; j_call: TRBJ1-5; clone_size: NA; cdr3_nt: TGTGCTAGTGGGGAAAGACAGGGGGCGAGGCAGCCCCAGCATTTT; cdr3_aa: CASGERQGARQPQHF
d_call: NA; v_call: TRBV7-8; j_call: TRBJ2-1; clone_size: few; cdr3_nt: TGTGCCAGCAGCACTGGAGAGGAGCAGTTCTTC; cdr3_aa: CASSTGEEQFF
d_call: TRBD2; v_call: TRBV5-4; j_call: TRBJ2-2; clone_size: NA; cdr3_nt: TGTGCCAGCAGCTTGGCTCCGGGTAGCGGGGGGAACACCGGGGAGCTGTTTTTT; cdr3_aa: CASSLAPGSGGNTGELFF
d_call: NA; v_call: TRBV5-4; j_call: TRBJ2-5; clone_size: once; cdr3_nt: TGTGCCAGCAGCTTGAGTAGCGGCCAAGAGACCCAGTACTTC; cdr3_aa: CASSLSSGQETQYF
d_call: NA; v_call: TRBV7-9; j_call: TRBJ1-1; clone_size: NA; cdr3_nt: TGTGCCAGCAGCTTAGTGGACAGCCCAGCTTTCTTT; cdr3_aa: CASSLVDSPAFF
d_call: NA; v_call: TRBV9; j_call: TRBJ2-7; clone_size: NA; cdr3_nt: TGTGCCAGCAGCCTCTGGGGGGACGAGCAGTACTTC; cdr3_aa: CASSLWGDEQYF
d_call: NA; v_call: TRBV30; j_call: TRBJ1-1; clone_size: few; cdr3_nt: TGTGCCTGGAGTGACAGCTACACTGAAGCTTTCTTT; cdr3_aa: CAWSDSYTEAFF
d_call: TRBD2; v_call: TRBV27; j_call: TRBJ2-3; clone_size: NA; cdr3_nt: TGTGCCAGCAGTCCCCGACTAGCGGGAGGGACAGATACGCAGTATTTT; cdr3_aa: CASSPRLAGGTDTQYF
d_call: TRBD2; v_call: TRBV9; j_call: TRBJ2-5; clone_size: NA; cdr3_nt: TGTGCCAGCAGCGCAGGACTAGCGAACCAAGAGACCCAGTACTTC; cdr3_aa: CASSAGLANQETQYF
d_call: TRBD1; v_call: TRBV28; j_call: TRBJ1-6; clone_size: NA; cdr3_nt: TGTGCCAGCAGTTCAAACAGGGGGCGAGATAATTCACCCCTCCACTTT; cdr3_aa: CASSSNRGRDNSPLHF
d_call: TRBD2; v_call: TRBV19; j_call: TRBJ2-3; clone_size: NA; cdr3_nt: TGTGCCAGTAGTATAGTTGGTAGCGGGAGGGCCTCAGATACGCAGTATTTT; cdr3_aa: CASSIVGSGRASDTQYF
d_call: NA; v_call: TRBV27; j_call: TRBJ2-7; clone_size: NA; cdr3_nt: TGTGCCAGCAGTTTACGCGGGGGCTGGGTCGGGGGAATCTACGAGCAGTACTTC; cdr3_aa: CASSLRGGWVGGIYEQYF
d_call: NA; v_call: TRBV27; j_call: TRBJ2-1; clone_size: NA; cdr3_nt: TGTGCCAGCAGTTCGAGGCGGGACAGAGACTACAATGAGCAGTTCTTC; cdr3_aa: CASSSRRDRDYNEQFF
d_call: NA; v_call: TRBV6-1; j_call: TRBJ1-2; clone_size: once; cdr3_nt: TGTGCCAGCAGGGGGCAGTCCGGGGGGAACTATGGCTACACCTTC; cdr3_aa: CASRGQSGGNYGYTF
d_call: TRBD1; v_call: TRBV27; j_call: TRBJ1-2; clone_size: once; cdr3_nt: TGTGCCAGCAGTTTGGGACAGGGTTTTAATGGCTACACCTTC; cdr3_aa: CASSLGQGFNGYTF
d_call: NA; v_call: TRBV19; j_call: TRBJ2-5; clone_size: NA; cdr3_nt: TGTGCCAGTAGTATGGGACACACGTACCAAGAGACCCAGTACTTC; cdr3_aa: CASSMGHTYQETQYF
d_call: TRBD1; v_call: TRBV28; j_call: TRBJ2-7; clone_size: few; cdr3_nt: TGTGCCAGCAGTTTACCTTCCGGGACAGGGGGCTACGAGCAGTACTTC; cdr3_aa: CASSLPSGTGGYEQYF
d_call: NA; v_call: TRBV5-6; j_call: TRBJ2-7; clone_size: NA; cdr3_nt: TGTGCCAGCAGCTTGCTCACTAGACCCTACGAGCAGTACTTC; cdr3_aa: CASSLLTRPYEQYF
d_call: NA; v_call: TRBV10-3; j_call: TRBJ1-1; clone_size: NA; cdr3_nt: TGTGCCATCAGTGAGTCGAAGGGGGTAGGTACTGAAGCTTTCTTT; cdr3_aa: CAISESKGVGTEAFF
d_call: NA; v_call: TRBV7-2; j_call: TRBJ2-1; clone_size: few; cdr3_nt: TGTGCCAGCAGCTTAGCGGCGGCAGCCTACAATGAGCAGTTCTTC; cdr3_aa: CASSLAAAAYNEQFF
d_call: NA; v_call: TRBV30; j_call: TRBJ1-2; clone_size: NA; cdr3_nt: TGTGCCTGGAATGGCGGCGGGCTCTATGGCTACACCTTC; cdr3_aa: CAWNGGGLYGYTF
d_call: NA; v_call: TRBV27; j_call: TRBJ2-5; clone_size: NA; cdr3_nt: TGTGCCAGCAGTTTAAGGAGCCAAGAGACCCAGTACTTC; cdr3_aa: CASSLRSQETQYF
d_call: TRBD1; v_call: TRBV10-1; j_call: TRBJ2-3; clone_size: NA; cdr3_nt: TGCGCCAGCAGTGCCCAGGGGGCGAGCACAGATACGCAGTATTTT; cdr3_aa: CASSAQGASTDTQYF
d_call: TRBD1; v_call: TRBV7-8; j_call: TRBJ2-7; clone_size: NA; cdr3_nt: TGTGCCAGCAGCCTCCGGGCGGGACAGGTCCCCTACGAGCAGTACTTC; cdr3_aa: CASSLRAGQVPYEQYF
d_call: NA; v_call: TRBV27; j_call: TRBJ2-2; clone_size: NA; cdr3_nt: TGTGCCAGCAGAAAGACAGGTAGCACCGGGGAGCTGTTTTTT; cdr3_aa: CASRKTGSTGELFF
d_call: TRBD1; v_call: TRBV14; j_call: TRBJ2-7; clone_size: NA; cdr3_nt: TGTGCCAGCAGCCAAGGGCTCGGGACAGGGAACTACGAGCAGTACTTC; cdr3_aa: CASSQGLGTGNYEQYF
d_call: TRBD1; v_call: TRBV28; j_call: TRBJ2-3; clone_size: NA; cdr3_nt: TGTGCCAGCAGGTCGGGACAGAGCACAGATACGCAGTATTTT; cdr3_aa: CASRSGQSTDTQYF
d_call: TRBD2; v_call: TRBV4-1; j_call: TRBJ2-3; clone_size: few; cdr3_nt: TGCGCCAGCAGCCAAGATGGGCTAGCGGTGGGAGAAGATACGCAGTATTTT; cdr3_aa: CASSQDGLAVGEDTQYF